This T cell receptor (beta chain) originates from a study of Ad26.COV2.S vaccination and SARS-CoV-2 variants. On the study more broadly: Administration of Ad26.COV2.S was intramuscular, either once or twice 56 days apart. The study's findings and limits: Vaccine recipients showed a spike-specific TCR breadth that was higher than in placebo recipients.

Sequenced by immunoSEQ multiplex PCR; TCRdb stores in-frame clones only, minus some. The repertoire includes about 380,000 clones, 83% of them detected once, and approximately 7% sits in the top ten. Treatment specified: around 19 received Ad26.COV2.S at low or high dose, single or two shots; about 5 received placebo; per-sample allocation not given. The samples date from day 63 after the first vaccine or placebo injection. Germline V lookup: CDR1 MNHNY, CDR2 SVGAGI (reference sequence). This CDR3 is built from 14 residues. The ends were cut back, 6 bases at V and 6 bases at J, with 14 bases in the middle. Worth noting for this clone: Its matching antigen is unknown.

This chain connects TRBV6-6 to TRBJ1-4, with D perhaps TRBD1 (5 bases). This TCR came from a person between 18 and 65 years old who received the Ad26.COV2.S COVID-19 vaccine or a placebo. The input for sequencing was peripheral blood, taken in a trial of Ad26.COV2.S vaccine versus placebo. The CDR3 sequence is CASSSRGGYEKLFF. CDR3 in DNA: TGTGCCAGCAGCTCCCGGGGGGGGTATGAAAAACTGTTTTTT.